A single sample is the source of the 20 T cell receptor beta chains below, sequenced in a study of blood T cell repertoires in COVID-19. The method was immunoSEQ multiplex PCR; TCRdb's version includes in-frame clones alone and lacks a portion of them. The sample yields around 200,000 clones, more than 85% seen once. Sequencing was done on a sample of peripheral blood. All receptors come from a middle-aged man with active or convalescent COVID-19.

The chain couples TRBV5-1 to TRBJ2-4; D remains unclear. The CDR3 length is 16 residues. Germline V gene lookup returns CDR1 SGHRS and CDR2 YFSETQ. V was trimmed by 0 bases and J by 2 bases, leaving 12 bases between them. The CDR3 DNA is TGCGCCAGCAGCTTGGAAGAGCCCCGCTCCAAAAACATTCAGTACTTC. It specifies CASSLEEPRSKNIQYF.

The chain links TRBV5-5 to TRBJ1-6, with TRBD1 identical over 7 bases. CDR1 is SGHKS and CDR2 is YYEKEE in the germline V gene (reference sequence). The CDR3 covers 16 residues. V was pared by 4 bases and J by 3 bases, with 7 bases of the junction left unmatched. The CDR3 sequence is CASSRGQLIYNSPLHF. The CDR3 bases are TGTGCCAGCAGCCGGGGACAGCTTATCTATAATTCACCCCTCCACTTT.

V usage is TRBV25-1 and J usage is TRBJ2-2, with D possibly TRBD1 on 5 matching bases. This CDR3 has 14 amino acids. V was clipped by 4 bases and J by 0 bases, with 6 bases between them. Germline CDR1 MGHDK, CDR2 SYGVNS. CDR3 DNA sequence: TGTGCCAGCAGTGGCAGGGCGAACACCGGGGAGCTGTTTTTT. Amino acid sequence: CASSGRANTGELFF.

The table lists this clone with a count of one. The V gene is TRBV27, the J gene TRBJ2-7; perhaps TRBD1 as D (5 bases). V gave up 5 bases and J gave up 2 bases, with 13 bases separating them. The CDR3 has 14 amino acids. Looked up from germline, CDR1 is MNHEY and CDR2 is SMNVEV (reference sequence). The CDR3 here is CASSRPRAPYEQYF. CDR3 nucleotide sequence: TGTGCCAGCAGTCGACCCAGGGCCCCCTACGAGCAGTACTTC.

This clone has more than one count but fewer than ten. The rearrangement joins TRBV6-4 to TRBJ2-3, with 15 bases identical to TRBD2. J was trimmed by 6 bases and V by 4 bases; bases with no gene match: 2. The CDR3 has 15 residues. CDR1 is MRHNA and CDR2 is SNTAGT in the germline V gene. The CDR3 is CASSGTSGGADTQYF. Here the CDR3 DNA reads TGTGCCAGCAGTGGGACTAGCGGGGGGGCCGATACGCAGTATTTT.

This clone was recorded only once. The rearrangement uses TRBV18 and TRBJ1-1; 10 positions match TRBD1. This CDR3 is 16 amino acids long. The germline gives CDR1 KGHSH, CDR2 LQKENI. J gave up 0 bases and V 0 bases, and 1 base lay outside the gene matches. The CDR3 sequence is CASSPPDRGLNTEAFF. The CDR3 DNA sequence: TGTGCCAGCTCACCACCGGACAGGGGGTTGAACACTGAAGCTTTCTTT.

J is TRBJ2-7 and V is TRBV2, with TRBD1 matching 8 bases. The ends lost 5 bases at V and 2 bases at J; junction bases unmatched: 5. The CDR3 is 14 amino acids. From germline, CDR1 is SNHLY and CDR2 FYNNEI. The DNA of the CDR3 is TGTGCCAGCAGTCGGACAGGGCCCACCTACGAGCAGTACTTC. Its protein is CASSRTGPTYEQYF. The complete variable domain, with remaining parts taken from reference TRBV2 and TRBJ2-7, reads EPEVTQTPSHQVTQMGQEVILRCVPISNHLYFYWYRQILGQKVEFLVSFYNNEISEKSEIFDDQFSVERPDGSNFTLKIRSTKLEDSAMYFCASSRTGPTYEQYFGPGTRLTVT.

V usage is TRBV19 and J usage is TRBJ2-6, with no clear D. The germline V gene encodes CDR1 LNHDA and CDR2 SQIVND (reference sequence). Trimming stripped 10 bases from V and 0 bases from J, with 10 bases between. The CDR3 is 14 residues long. The CDR3 is CATRLNSGANVLTF. Written as DNA, the CDR3 is TGTGCCACTCGACTTAACTCTGGGGCCAACGTCCTGACTTTC. The whole variable domain, remainder taken from reference TRBV19 and TRBJ2-6, is DGGITQSPKYLFRKEGQNVTLSCEQNLNHDAMYWYRQDPGQGLRLIYYSQIVNDFQKGDIAEGYSVSREKKESFPLTVTSAQKNPTAFYLCATRLNSGANVLTFGAGSRLTVL.

This chain connects TRBV5-4 to TRBJ2-7, with a weak D call TRBD2 (6 bases). V lost 4 bases and J 2 bases, leaving 13 bases between the germline ends. The germline CDR1 and CDR2 sequences are SGHNT and YYREEE (reference sequence). The CDR3 is 14 amino acids. In DNA form, the CDR3 reads TGTGCCAGCAGCCCCCCCGGGGAGGCCTACGAGCAGTACTTC. Its translation: CASSPPGEAYEQYF.

For the CDR3, the DNA is TGCGCCAGCAGCTTGGGTTTTAGCCAAGAGACCCAGTACTTC. Residues: CASSLGFSQETQYF. V usage is TRBV5-1 and J usage is TRBJ2-5; D unresolved. CDR1 and CDR2 from the germline V gene are SGHRS and YFSETQ. V dropped 0 bases and J dropped 1 base, with 7 bases sitting between them. The CDR3 loop spans 14 amino acids.

The rearrangement joins TRBV20-1 to TRBJ1-1; D is possibly TRBD1 (5 bases). The CDR3 is made up of 10 amino acids. V lost 5 bases, J lost 10 bases, and 11 bases lay in between. Germline-derived CDR1 and CDR2 are DFQATT and SNEGSKA (reference sequence). CDR3 region: CSAAEGTAFF. In nucleotides, the CDR3 is TGCAGTGCTGCGGAGGGGACAGCTTTCTTT.

This chain uses TRBV30 with TRBJ1-6, with D possibly TRBD1 on 5 matching bases. Germline V CDR1 and CDR2: GTSNPN, SVGIG (reference sequence). The CDR3 runs to 21 residues. V dropped 3 bases and J dropped 10 bases, with 37 bases sitting between them. The CDR3 bases are TGTGCCTGGAGCCACGCATTCCCCCCTGCGGGACCGCGTACCGAGCGGTCACCCCTCCACTTT. It yields the protein CAWSHAFPPAGPRTERSPLHF. Full variable domain (remainder filled in from reference TRBV30 and TRBJ1-6): SQTIHQWPATLVQPVGSPLSLECTVEGTSNPNLYWYRQAAGRGLQLLFYSVGIGQISSEVPQNLSASRPQDRQFILSSKKLLLSDSGFYLCAWSHAFPPAGPRTERSPLHFGNGTRLTVT.

The genes are TRBV30 and TRBJ2-2; D is ambiguous. Germline CDR1 and CDR2: GTSNPN and SVGIG (reference sequence). The V gene lost 4 bases and the J gene lost 0 bases, with 9 bases spanning the gap. The CDR3 consists of 14 residues. CDR3 nucleotides: TGTGCCTGGATTTGGCAGACGAACACCGGGGAGCTGTTTTTT. It encodes CAWIWQTNTGELFF. Filled out from reference TRBV30 and TRBJ2-2, the complete variable domain reads SQTIHQWPATLVQPVGSPLSLECTVEGTSNPNLYWYRQAAGRGLQLLFYSVGIGQISSEVPQNLSASRPQDRQFILSSKKLLLSDSGFYLCAWIWQTNTGELFFGEGSRLTVL.

The chain has TRBV19 and TRBJ1-2; 10 positions match TRBD1. The V gene's germline CDR1 is LNHDA and CDR2 SQIVND (reference sequence). The CDR3 loop spans 14 amino acids. The junction had 6 bases not matched to a gene; V was cut back by 7 bases and J by 4 bases. This chain's CDR3 is CASTRDRGGYGYTF. The CDR3 DNA follows: TGTGCCAGTACCCGGGACAGGGGCGGCTATGGCTACACCTTC.

This chain joins TRBV11-2 and TRBJ2-1; D is unresolved. The V gene's germline CDR1 is SGHAT and CDR2 FQNNGV. The V and J ends lost 1 base and 8 bases respectively, with 12 bases between them. This CDR3 comprises 14 residues. CDR3 protein: CASSLGHSSYEQFF. As DNA, the CDR3 is TGTGCCAGCAGCTTAGGCCACAGCAGTTATGAGCAGTTCTTC.

This sequence joins TRBV5-5 and TRBJ2-7; a possible D gene is TRBD2 (6 bases). V shed 3 bases and J shed 4 bases, with 11 bases lying between them. Germline values: CDR1 SGHKS, CDR2 YYEKEE (reference sequence). The CDR3 runs to 13 residues. CDR3 sequence: CASSWGDMYEQYF. The CDR3 nucleotides read TGTGCCAGCAGCTGGGGGGATATGTACGAGCAGTACTTC. Full variable domain (remainder filled in from reference TRBV5-5 and TRBJ2-7): DAGVTQSPTHLIKTRGQQVTLRCSPISGHKSVSWYQQVLGQGPQFIFQYYEKEERGRGNFPDRFSARQFPNYSSELNVNALLLGDSALYLCASSWGDMYEQYFGPGTRLTVT.

This clone appeared a few times. The rearrangement uses TRBV5-5 and TRBJ1-3, with 8 bases that match TRBD1. Germline CDR1 and CDR2: SGHKS and YYEKEE (reference sequence). V lost 3 bases, J lost 2 bases, and 7 bases stayed unmatched. This CDR3 has 16 amino acids. The DNA of the CDR3 is TGTGCCAGCAGCTGGACCGGGACAGGTGCTGGAAACACCATATATTTT. It translates to CASSWTGTGAGNTIYF.

CDR3 nucleotides: TGTGCCCCCTCGGATCAGGGAGGCGAGCAGTACTTC. It specifies CAPSDQGGEQYF. The chain couples TRBV27 to TRBJ2-7, with a possible D match to TRBD2 (6 bases). The CDR3 extends over 12 amino acids. Trimming cost V 11 bases and J 6 bases, with 17 bases left between them. The V gene's germline CDR1 is MNHEY and CDR2 SMNVEV (reference sequence).

V usage is TRBV14 and J usage is TRBJ2-2; D might be TRBD2 (6 bases). The CDR3 totals 15 residues. Trimming cost V 0 bases and J 3 bases, with 8 bases left between them. Germline V gene lookup returns CDR1 SGHDN and CDR2 FVKESK. CDR3 in DNA: TGTGCCAGCAGCCAAGATTGGGGGGACACCGGGGAGCTGTTTTTT. This encodes CASSQDWGDTGELFF.

V usage is TRBV18 and J usage is TRBJ2-4, with D perhaps TRBD2 (5 bases). The CDR3 contains 17 residues. Germline lookup yields CDR1 KGHSH and CDR2 LQKENI. Trimming stripped 3 bases from V and 1 base from J, with 16 bases between. In DNA form, the CDR3 reads TGTGCCAGCTCACCGACACTAGGGTCTGGTGCCAAAAACATTCAGTACTTC. Translation gives CASSPTLGSGAKNIQYF.